This T cell receptor beta chain was obtained from a study of cytomegalovirus exposure and HLA in healthy donors. Study at large: In an earlier analysis, around 120 million unique TCR beta sequences were found from some 180 million T cells.

These donors counted as nominally healthy when sampled, but unrecorded immune exposures were likely. Germline CDR1 reads SGHTA; CDR2 reads FQGNSA. Trimming cost V 5 bases and J 4 bases; bases outside gene matches: 7. This CDR3 contains 15 residues. Study-level points and caveats: Analysis was carried out at a later point, and it linked a missense DCLRE1C variant to TCR beta V- and J-gene trimming. A few CMV-associated chains proved CMV antigen-specific in vitro.

A note on this clone: Its target is not known.

PCR primers comprised 60 Vbeta and 13 Jbeta primers. The data were produced by immunoSEQ multiplex PCR, yet TCRdb's version contains in-frame clones alone and is incomplete. Of 90,000 to 130,000 clones listed, around 88% are singletons. The chain is built from TRBV7-2 and TRBJ2-1, with 8 nucleotides matching TRBD1. The sample taken for sequencing was PBMCs. The sequence was obtained from a man in his forties or fifties in good health and CMV-seronegative. CDR3 protein: CASSADRGGYNEQFF. The CDR3 DNA reads TGTGCCAGCAGCGCTGACAGGGGCGGGTACAATGAGCAGTTCTTC.